The sample holds many counts of the clone carrying this T cell receptor (beta chain). Its antigen remains unidentified. The CDR3 runs 20 residues. Trimming took 3 bases from V and 5 from J; bases not matched to a gene: 17. This sample is part of a study of T-cell reconstitution after alpha-beta-depleted transplantation in children. Study-wide results and caveats: It was reported that alpha-beta T cells came from several hundred expanded graft clones (about two months after transplant).

This sample's TCRbeta library carried unique molecular identifier barcodes. TCRdb fed the PCR reads into MiXCR, producing one record per CDR3 protein. Among about 870,000 distinct CDR3 sequences listed, roughly 16% were seen once. The J gene is TRBJ2-3, the V gene TRBV12-3 or TRBV12-4; 13 bases match TRBD2. The specimen comprised PBMCs, mostly from graft donor cells, sampled 360 days after TCRalphabeta/CD19-depleted stem cell transplant. The source is a male patient aged 10-17 years who had a stem cell transplant for acute lymphoblastic leukemia, so the T cells may come from the graft donor. In DNA, the CDR3 is TGTGCCAGCAGTTTGGTTCGGTCACTAGCGGGAGGGCCTGGGGGAGATACGCAGTATTTT. This gives the protein CASSLVRSLAGGPGGDTQYF.